The present TCR beta chain was sequenced within a study of identical twins. With 9 bases clipped from V and 7 bases from J, the junction kept 13 bases outside the gene matches. The CDR3 totals 14 residues. In germline, CDR1 is SNHLY, CDR2 FYNNEI. Comments on this clonotype: Its specificity is unknown.

TCRdb re-derived calls from the 5' RACE reads in MiXCR, one entry per CDR3 protein. In the table there are 1.5 million or so distinct CDR3 sequences, more than 30% of which are singletons. General study results and limits: Conclusions leaned on cross-sectional statistical analysis and did not track the same donors over time.

The chain recombines TRBV2 with TRBJ2-3; TRBD2 matches 7 bases. This clonotype was obtained from a newborn girl in good health. Sequenced material: cord blood. The CDR3 here is CASRNSGPPYTQYF. CDR3 nucleotide sequence: TGTGCCAGTAGGAATAGCGGGCCACCTTATACGCAGTATTTT.